Sequencing of this T cell receptor beta chain was carried out in a study of cytotoxic CD8 clonotypes in ibrutinib-treated CLL. General study findings and limits: A difference in sampling times existed between sustained-remission and progressing patients. Clonality measured at baseline exceeded age-matched healthy donors, tracking circulating CD8+ T-cell counts.

As regards this clone: The antigen remains unidentified.

The TCR beta libraries used around 2.2 micrograms of genomic DNA that came from cryopreserved PBMCs. V was cut by 3 bases and J by 10 bases, with 12 bases left in between. Germline CDR1 and CDR2: DFQATT and SNEGSKA (reference sequence). CDR3 length: 11 residues. Depths of 1 in 200,000 to 1 in 1 million T cells were the sequencing target. Some clones are missing from TCRdb's copy, which holds only in-frame ones; the method was immunoSEQ multiplex PCR. The sample carries some 300,000 clones, around four fifths recorded once. The rearrangement uses TRBV20-1 and TRBJ1-1; D not certain. The sequence came from a human donor with chronic lymphocytic leukemia. The source was PBMCs, collected before ibrutinib treatment. The CDR3 nucleotides read TGCAGTGCTAGTGCAGTCCCTGTAGCTTTCTTT. Protein product: CSASAVPVAFF.